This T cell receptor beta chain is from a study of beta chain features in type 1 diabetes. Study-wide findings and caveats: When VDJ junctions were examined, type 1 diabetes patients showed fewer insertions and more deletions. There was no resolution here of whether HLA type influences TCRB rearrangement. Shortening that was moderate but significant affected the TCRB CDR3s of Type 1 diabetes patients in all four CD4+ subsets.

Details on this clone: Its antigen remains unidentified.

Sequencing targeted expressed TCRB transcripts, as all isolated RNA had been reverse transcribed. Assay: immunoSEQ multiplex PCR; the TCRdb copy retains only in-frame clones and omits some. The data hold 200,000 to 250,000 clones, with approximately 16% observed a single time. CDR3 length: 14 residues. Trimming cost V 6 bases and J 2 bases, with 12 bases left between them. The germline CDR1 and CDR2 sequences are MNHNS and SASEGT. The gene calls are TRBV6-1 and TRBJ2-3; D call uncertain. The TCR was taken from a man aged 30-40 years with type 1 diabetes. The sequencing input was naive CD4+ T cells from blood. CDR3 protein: CASSPELLTDTQYF. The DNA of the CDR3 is TGTGCCAGCAGCCCGGAGCTTCTCACAGATACGCAGTATTTT.